A single sample gave rise to the 2 T cell receptor beta chains below, sequenced in a study of control samples from healthy donors and cancer patients. Sequencing used immunoSEQ multiplex PCR; TCRdb keeps in-frame clones, though not all of them. The sample yields around 68,000 clones, 83% seen once. Material: blood. These receptors came from a man in his sixties in good health.

V usage is TRBV2 and J usage is TRBJ2-5; no clear D. V shed 8 bases and J shed 1 base, with 8 bases lying between them. Germline assignment: CDR1 SNHLY and CDR2 FYNNEI. The CDR3 spans 12 residues. For the CDR3, the DNA is TGTGCCAGCGGATACCTCCAAGAGACCCAGTACTTC. Protein sequence: CASGYLQETQYF.

The CDR3 spells CASSMQPGRGDTQYF. In DNA form, the CDR3 reads TGTGCCAGTAGTATGCAGCCAGGGCGGGGAGATACGCAGTATTTT. The V call is TRBV19, the J call TRBJ2-3; D possibly corresponds to TRBD2 (6 bases). Trimming removed 3 bases from V and 5 bases from J, with 15 bases in between. This CDR3 comprises 15 residues. Germline V gene data show CDR1 as LNHDA and CDR2 as SQIVND (reference sequence).